This is a list of T cell receptor beta chains from one sample in a study of post-analysis software for immune sequencing data. In TCRdb, the PCR reads were re-called with MiXCR into one record per CDR3 protein. The table shows about 800,000 distinct CDR3 sequences, with 25% to 30% occurring only once. Sequencing was done on a sample of blood. These receptors originate from a girl aged 5-17 years with multiple sclerosis. The CDR3 runs from the conserved cysteine through the conserved F or W. A D gene is named only where the DNA matches it firmly. Clone size, where shown, is once, few, many, or a class for clones that have expanded.

abundance: many; v_gene: TRBV20-1; d_gene: NA; j_gene: TRBJ2-3; CDR3aa: CSAAIPSSDTQYF; CDR3nt: TGCAGTGCCGCGATTCCTTCCTCAGATACGCAGTATTTT
abundance: NA; v_gene: TRBV20-1; d_gene: TRBD2; j_gene: TRBJ2-7; CDR3aa: CSAHTSGMYEQYF; CDR3nt: TGCAGTGCCCATACTAGCGGGATGTACGAGCAGTACTTC
abundance: few; v_gene: TRBV4-3; d_gene: NA; j_gene: TRBJ2-3; CDR3aa: CASSQDIVGADTQYF; CDR3nt: TGCGCCAGCAGCCAAGATATTGTGGGAGCAGATACGCAGTATTTT
abundance: NA; v_gene: TRBV7-9; d_gene: TRBD2; j_gene: TRBJ2-7; CDR3aa: CASSYWEGGRSYEQYF; CDR3nt: TGTGCCAGCAGCTACTGGGAGGGCGGCAGGTCCTACGAGCAGTACTTC
abundance: NA; v_gene: TRBV5-1; d_gene: NA; j_gene: TRBJ1-1; CDR3aa: CASRTENTEAFF; CDR3nt: TGCGCCAGCAGGACAGAGAACACTGAAGCTTTCTTT
abundance: NA; v_gene: TRBV5-1; d_gene: NA; j_gene: TRBJ2-3; CDR3aa: CASSFRLAGEGTQYF; CDR3nt: TGCGCCAGCAGCTTTCGACTAGCAGGGGAGGGTACGCAGTATTTT
abundance: NA; v_gene: TRBV20-1; d_gene: NA; j_gene: TRBJ1-1; CDR3aa: CSARGGWGDTEAFF; CDR3nt: TGCAGTGCTAGAGGGGGATGGGGGGACACTGAAGCTTTCTTT
abundance: NA; v_gene: TRBV6-6; d_gene: TRBD2; j_gene: TRBJ2-2; CDR3aa: CASTGLAGTGELFF; CDR3nt: TGTGCCAGCACTGGGCTAGCGGGCACCGGGGAGCTGTTTTTT
abundance: few; v_gene: TRBV25-1; d_gene: TRBD1; j_gene: TRBJ2-7; CDR3aa: CASSGGQGRYEQYF; CDR3nt: TGTGCCAGCAGTGGGGGACAGGGGAGGTACGAGCAGTACTTC
abundance: NA; v_gene: TRBV6-1; d_gene: TRBD2; j_gene: TRBJ2-7; CDR3aa: CASTGELAYGEQYF; CDR3nt: TGTGCCAGCACCGGGGAACTAGCGTACGGTGAGCAGTACTTC
abundance: few; v_gene: TRBV4-3; d_gene: NA; j_gene: TRBJ2-7; CDR3aa: CASSPRWAGPYEQYF; CDR3nt: TGCGCCAGCAGCCCCAGGTGGGCAGGTCCCTACGAGCAGTACTTC
abundance: NA; v_gene: TRBV10-3; d_gene: TRBD1; j_gene: TRBJ1-1; CDR3aa: CAISGDRQEAFF; CDR3nt: TGTGCCATCAGTGGGGACAGGCAGGAAGCTTTCTTT
abundance: NA; v_gene: TRBV6-2/TRBV6-3; d_gene: NA; j_gene: TRBJ2-7; CDR3aa: CANSSGTAYEQYF; CDR3nt: TGTGCCAACAGTTCTGGGACGGCCTACGAGCAGTACTTC
abundance: NA; v_gene: TRBV28; d_gene: TRBD1; j_gene: TRBJ2-3; CDR3aa: CASSLFGQGAQTDTQYF; CDR3nt: TGTGCCAGCAGTTTATTTGGACAGGGGGCTCAAACAGATACGCAGTATTTT
abundance: NA; v_gene: TRBV9; d_gene: NA; j_gene: TRBJ2-1; CDR3aa: CASSASGELYNEQFF; CDR3nt: TGTGCCAGCAGCGCTTCAGGCGAACTTTACAATGAGCAGTTCTTC
abundance: NA; v_gene: TRBV7-2; d_gene: NA; j_gene: TRBJ1-1; CDR3aa: CASSLSGTNTEAFF; CDR3nt: TGTGCCAGCAGCTTATCCGGGACTAACACTGAAGCTTTCTTT
abundance: few; v_gene: TRBV12-3/TRBV12-4; d_gene: TRBD2; j_gene: TRBJ2-1; CDR3aa: CASSFTGGTVQFF; CDR3nt: TGTGCCAGCAGTTTTACGGGGGGTACGGTTCAGTTCTTC
abundance: NA; v_gene: TRBV6-6; d_gene: NA; j_gene: TRBJ1-5; CDR3aa: CASSYSSIGAGNQPQHF; CDR3nt: TGTGCCAGCAGTTACTCGTCTATAGGGGCCGGCAATCAGCCCCAGCATTTT
abundance: once; v_gene: TRBV7-2; d_gene: TRBD1; j_gene: TRBJ2-7; CDR3aa: CASSTSGGFYEQYF; CDR3nt: TGTGCCAGCAGCACCTCAGGGGGCTTCTACGAGCAGTACTTC
abundance: few; v_gene: TRBV6-5; d_gene: TRBD1; j_gene: TRBJ2-4; CDR3aa: CASRYSQGAGIQYF; CDR3nt: TGTGCCAGCAGATACTCGCAGGGGGCGGGGATTCAGTACTTC
abundance: NA; v_gene: TRBV16; d_gene: TRBD2; j_gene: TRBJ2-1; CDR3aa: CASSLLGLAGGNEQFF; CDR3nt: TGTGCCAGCAGCCTCCTGGGGCTAGCGGGGGGCAATGAGCAGTTCTTC
abundance: NA; v_gene: TRBV14; d_gene: TRBD1; j_gene: TRBJ2-1; CDR3aa: CASSDPDRAYNEQFF; CDR3nt: TGTGCCAGCAGCGACCCGGACAGGGCTTACAATGAGCAGTTCTTC
abundance: many; v_gene: TRBV12-3/TRBV12-4; d_gene: TRBD2; j_gene: TRBJ2-1; CDR3aa: CASRATGTRGNEQFF; CDR3nt: TGTGCCAGCAGGGCTACCGGGACTAGGGGCAATGAGCAGTTCTTC
abundance: NA; v_gene: TRBV6-5; d_gene: NA; j_gene: TRBJ1-2; CDR3aa: CASRIQGANYGYTF; CDR3nt: TGTGCCAGCAGGATACAGGGAGCTAACTATGGCTACACCTTC
abundance: few; v_gene: TRBV12-3/TRBV12-4; d_gene: TRBD2; j_gene: TRBJ2-1; CDR3aa: CATETLAGGPYNEQFF; CDR3nt: TGTGCCACCGAGACCCTAGCGGGAGGACCCTACAATGAGCAGTTCTTC
abundance: few; v_gene: TRBV6-6; d_gene: NA; j_gene: TRBJ2-5; CDR3aa: CASSPQSRSGETQYF; CDR3nt: TGTGCCAGCAGTCCCCAATCTAGGTCGGGGGAGACCCAGTACTTC
abundance: many; v_gene: TRBV7-9; d_gene: TRBD1; j_gene: TRBJ1-5; CDR3aa: CASSGRDRVGNQPQHF; CDR3nt: TGTGCCAGCAGCGGCCGGGACAGGGTCGGCAATCAGCCCCAGCATTTT
abundance: few; v_gene: TRBV7-2; d_gene: NA; j_gene: TRBJ2-7; CDR3aa: CASSLGRFRSYEQYF; CDR3nt: TGTGCCAGCAGCTTAGGGCGTTTCAGGAGCTACGAGCAGTACTTC
abundance: NA; v_gene: TRBV24-1; d_gene: NA; j_gene: TRBJ2-2; CDR3aa: CATGGHTGELFF; CDR3nt: TGTGCCACCGGGGGACACACCGGGGAGCTGTTTTTT
abundance: few; v_gene: TRBV6-6; d_gene: TRBD1; j_gene: TRBJ2-1; CDR3aa: CASRWTGGRDEQFF; CDR3nt: TGTGCCAGCAGATGGACAGGGGGTCGCGATGAGCAGTTCTTC
abundance: NA; v_gene: TRBV6-5; d_gene: NA; j_gene: TRBJ2-3; CDR3aa: CASRSPVSDTQYF; CDR3nt: TGTGCCAGCAGGTCGCCGGTGTCGGATACGCAGTATTTT
abundance: NA; v_gene: TRBV5-1; d_gene: NA; j_gene: TRBJ2-7; CDR3aa: CASTPSPGTDAYEQYF; CDR3nt: TGCGCCAGCACCCCTAGCCCCGGGACTGATGCCTACGAGCAGTACTTC
abundance: NA; v_gene: TRBV12-3/TRBV12-4; d_gene: NA; j_gene: TRBJ2-3; CDR3aa: CASTWRGRPDTQYF; CDR3nt: TGTGCCAGCACCTGGAGGGGGCGCCCAGATACGCAGTATTTT
abundance: NA; v_gene: TRBV3-1; d_gene: NA; j_gene: TRBJ2-7; CDR3aa: CASSQEVQYEQYF; CDR3nt: TGTGCCAGCAGCCAAGAAGTCCAATACGAGCAGTACTTC
abundance: few; v_gene: TRBV6-1; d_gene: NA; j_gene: TRBJ1-5; CDR3aa: CASSVSAGYSNQPQHF; CDR3nt: TGTGCCAGCAGTGTCTCCGCAGGCTATAGCAATCAGCCCCAGCATTTT
abundance: NA; v_gene: TRBV28; d_gene: NA; j_gene: TRBJ1-5; CDR3aa: CASGLGGRDYQPQHF; CDR3nt: TGTGCCAGCGGCCTTGGGGGAAGAGACTATCAGCCCCAGCATTTT
abundance: NA; v_gene: TRBV20-1; d_gene: NA; j_gene: TRBJ1-2; CDR3aa: CSARESRADGYTF; CDR3nt: TGCAGTGCTAGGGAGAGCAGGGCTGATGGCTACACCTTC
abundance: NA; v_gene: TRBV9; d_gene: TRBD1; j_gene: TRBJ1-3; CDR3aa: CASSRGQGETGNTIYF; CDR3nt: TGTGCCAGCAGCAGAGGACAGGGCGAGACTGGAAACACCATATATTTT
abundance: few; v_gene: TRBV4-1; d_gene: NA; j_gene: TRBJ2-5; CDR3aa: CASSQGAIQETQYF; CDR3nt: TGCGCCAGCAGCCAAGGGGCAATCCAAGAGACCCAGTACTTC
abundance: NA; v_gene: TRBV9; d_gene: NA; j_gene: TRBJ2-3; CDR3aa: CAGGPGLSTDTQYF; CDR3nt: TGTGCCGGGGGACCGGGACTTAGCACAGATACGCAGTATTTT
abundance: NA; v_gene: TRBV5-1; d_gene: NA; j_gene: TRBJ1-2; CDR3aa: CASSLGRGASGYTF; CDR3nt: TGCGCCAGCAGCTTGGGACGGGGGGCCAGTGGCTACACCTTC
abundance: few; v_gene: TRBV27; d_gene: NA; j_gene: TRBJ2-7; CDR3aa: CASSLSRGSYEQYF; CDR3nt: TGTGCCAGCAGTTTATCTAGGGGCTCTTACGAGCAGTACTTC
abundance: NA; v_gene: TRBV6-2/TRBV6-3; d_gene: TRBD1; j_gene: TRBJ1-1; CDR3aa: CASRLDRENTEAFF; CDR3nt: TGTGCCAGCAGACTAGACAGGGAGAACACTGAAGCTTTCTTT
abundance: few; v_gene: TRBV27; d_gene: TRBD1; j_gene: TRBJ1-5; CDR3aa: CASSKTGGRNQPQHF; CDR3nt: TGTGCCAGCAGTAAAACAGGGGGACGGAATCAGCCCCAGCATTTT
abundance: once; v_gene: TRBV28; d_gene: TRBD1; j_gene: TRBJ2-7; CDR3aa: CASSLRVTGALSYEQYF; CDR3nt: TGTGCCAGCAGTTTACGGGTGACAGGGGCACTCTCCTACGAGCAGTACTTC
abundance: few; v_gene: TRBV4-1; d_gene: NA; j_gene: TRBJ1-1; CDR3aa: CASSPRRNTEAFF; CDR3nt: TGCGCCAGCAGCCCGAGGAGAAACACTGAAGCTTTCTTT
abundance: NA; v_gene: TRBV7-2; d_gene: NA; j_gene: TRBJ2-3; CDR3aa: CAIQLYRSSTDTQYF; CDR3nt: TGTGCCATCCAATTATACCGTTCGAGCACAGATACGCAGTATTTT
abundance: NA; v_gene: TRBV28; d_gene: NA; j_gene: TRBJ1-5; CDR3aa: CASSSPGGLSSNQPQHF; CDR3nt: TGTGCCAGCAGTTCCCCCGGGGGGTTGAGTAGCAATCAGCCCCAGCATTTT
abundance: NA; v_gene: TRBV12-3/TRBV12-4; d_gene: TRBD1; j_gene: TRBJ2-7; CDR3aa: CASSPSRDRGYSYEQYF; CDR3nt: TGTGCCAGCAGTCCTTCGAGGGACAGGGGGTACTCCTACGAGCAGTACTTC
abundance: few; v_gene: TRBV7-8; d_gene: TRBD1; j_gene: TRBJ2-3; CDR3aa: CASSFLGQGGTDTQYF; CDR3nt: TGTGCCAGCAGCTTCCTGGGACAGGGGGGGACAGATACGCAGTATTTT
abundance: many; v_gene: TRBV5-1; d_gene: NA; j_gene: TRBJ2-1; CDR3aa: CASSLAGDEQFF; CDR3nt: TGCGCCAGCAGCTTGGCGGGCGATGAGCAGTTCTTC
abundance: NA; v_gene: TRBV27; d_gene: NA; j_gene: TRBJ2-5; CDR3aa: CASSSTRAETQETQYF; CDR3nt: TGTGCCAGCAGTTCCACTAGGGCAGAGACACAAGAGACCCAGTACTTC
abundance: few; v_gene: TRBV12-3/TRBV12-4; d_gene: NA; j_gene: TRBJ2-7; CDR3aa: CASSLGYESYEQYF; CDR3nt: TGTGCCAGCAGTTTAGGATACGAATCCTACGAGCAGTACTTC
abundance: NA; v_gene: TRBV9; d_gene: TRBD2; j_gene: TRBJ2-1; CDR3aa: CASSETTGREVRDEQFF; CDR3nt: TGTGCCAGCAGCGAAACGACGGGGCGGGAGGTCAGGGATGAGCAGTTCTTC
abundance: few; v_gene: TRBV20-1; d_gene: NA; j_gene: TRBJ2-7; CDR3aa: CSARDYGSKRRDDTYEQYF; CDR3nt: TGCAGTGCTAGAGACTACGGGAGTAAGCGAAGGGATGACACCTACGAGCAGTACTTC